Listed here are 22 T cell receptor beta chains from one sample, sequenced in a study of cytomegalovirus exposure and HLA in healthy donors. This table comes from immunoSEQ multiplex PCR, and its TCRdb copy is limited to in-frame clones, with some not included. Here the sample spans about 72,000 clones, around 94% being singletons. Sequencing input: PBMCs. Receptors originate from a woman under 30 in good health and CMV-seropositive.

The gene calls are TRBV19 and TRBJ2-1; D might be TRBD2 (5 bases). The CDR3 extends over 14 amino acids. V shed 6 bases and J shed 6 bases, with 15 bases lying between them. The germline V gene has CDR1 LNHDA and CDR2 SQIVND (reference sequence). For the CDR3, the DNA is TGTGCCAGTAGGGGAGTGGGAGCTGGCAATGAGCAGTTCTTC. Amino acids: CASRGVGAGNEQFF. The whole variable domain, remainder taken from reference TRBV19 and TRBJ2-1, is DGGITQSPKYLFRKEGQNVTLSCEQNLNHDAMYWYRQDPGQGLRLIYYSQIVNDFQKGDIAEGYSVSREKKESFPLTVTSAQKNPTAFYLCASRGVGAGNEQFFGPGTRLTVL.

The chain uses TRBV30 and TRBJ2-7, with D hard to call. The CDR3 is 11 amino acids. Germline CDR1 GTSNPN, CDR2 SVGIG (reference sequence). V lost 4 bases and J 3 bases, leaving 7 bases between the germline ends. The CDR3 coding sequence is TGTGCCTGGATGAACTACTACGAGCAGTACTTC. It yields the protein CAWMNYYEQYF.

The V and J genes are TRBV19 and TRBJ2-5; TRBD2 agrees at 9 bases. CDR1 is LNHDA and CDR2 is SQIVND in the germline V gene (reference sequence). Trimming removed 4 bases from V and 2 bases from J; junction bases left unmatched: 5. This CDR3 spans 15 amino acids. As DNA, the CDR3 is TGTGCCAGTAGTACGGCCCTAGCGGGGCAAGAGACCCAGTACTTC. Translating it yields CASSTALAGQETQYF.

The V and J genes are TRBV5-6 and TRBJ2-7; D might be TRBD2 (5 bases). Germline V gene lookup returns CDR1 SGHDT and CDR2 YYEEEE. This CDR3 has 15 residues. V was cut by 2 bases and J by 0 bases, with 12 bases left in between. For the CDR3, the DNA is TGTGCCAGCAGCTTTGGCGGAGGCCTCTCCTACGAGCAGTACTTC. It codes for CASSFGGGLSYEQYF.

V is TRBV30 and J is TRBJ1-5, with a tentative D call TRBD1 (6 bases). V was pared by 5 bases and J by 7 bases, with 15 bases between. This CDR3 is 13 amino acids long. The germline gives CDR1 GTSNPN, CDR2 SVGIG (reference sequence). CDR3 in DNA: TGTGCCTGGGCAAACCAGGGGCAGCAGCCCCAGCATTTT. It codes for CAWANQGQQPQHF.

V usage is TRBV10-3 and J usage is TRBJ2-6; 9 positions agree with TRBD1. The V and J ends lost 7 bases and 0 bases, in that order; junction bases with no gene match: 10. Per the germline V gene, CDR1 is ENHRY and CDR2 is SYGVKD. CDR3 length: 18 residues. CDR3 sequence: CAIKFRDRDPSGANVLTF. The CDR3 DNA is TGTGCCATCAAGTTCCGGGACAGGGATCCCTCTGGGGCCAACGTCCTGACTTTC.

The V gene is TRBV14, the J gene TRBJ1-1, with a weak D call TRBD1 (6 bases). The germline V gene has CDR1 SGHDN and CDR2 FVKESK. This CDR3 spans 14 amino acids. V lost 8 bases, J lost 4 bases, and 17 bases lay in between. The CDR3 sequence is CASGPTGFGTEAFF. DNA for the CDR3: TGTGCCAGCGGACCCACAGGGTTCGGCACTGAAGCTTTCTTT.

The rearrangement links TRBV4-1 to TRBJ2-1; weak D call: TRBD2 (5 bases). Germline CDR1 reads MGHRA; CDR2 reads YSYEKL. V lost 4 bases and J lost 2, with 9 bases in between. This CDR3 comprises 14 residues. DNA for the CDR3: TGCGCCAGCAGCCCCAGCGGTGCCTACAATGAGCAGTTCTTC. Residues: CASSPSGAYNEQFF.

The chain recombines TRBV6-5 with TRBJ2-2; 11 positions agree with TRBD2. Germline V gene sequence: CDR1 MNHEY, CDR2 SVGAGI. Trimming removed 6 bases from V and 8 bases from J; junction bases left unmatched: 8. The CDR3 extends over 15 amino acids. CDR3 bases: TGTGCCAGCAGCGAGACTAGCGGGACTGGGGGGGAGCTGTTTTTT. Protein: CASSETSGTGGELFF.

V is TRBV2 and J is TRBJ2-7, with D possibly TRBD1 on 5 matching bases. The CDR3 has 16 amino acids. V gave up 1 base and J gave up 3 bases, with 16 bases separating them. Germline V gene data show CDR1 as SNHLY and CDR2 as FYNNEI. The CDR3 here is CASSEDPLTVDYEQYF. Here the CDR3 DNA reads TGTGCCAGCAGTGAAGATCCTTTGACAGTGGACTACGAGCAGTACTTC. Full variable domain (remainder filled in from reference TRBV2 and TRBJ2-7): EPEVTQTPSHQVTQMGQEVILRCVPISNHLYFYWYRQILGQKVEFLVSFYNNEISEKSEIFDDQFSVERPDGSNFTLKIRSTKLEDSAMYFCASSEDPLTVDYEQYFGPGTRLTVT.

CDR3 sequence reads: CASSSGTVTYEQYF. In DNA, the CDR3 is TGTGCCAGCAGTTCCGGGACAGTCACCTACGAGCAGTACTTC. The chain uses TRBV6-6 and TRBJ2-7; TRBD1 agrees at 7 bases. CDR1 is MNHNY, CDR2 SVGAGI, per germline (reference sequence). Trimming cost V 4 bases and J 2 bases; bases outside gene matches: 5. The CDR3 runs 14 residues.

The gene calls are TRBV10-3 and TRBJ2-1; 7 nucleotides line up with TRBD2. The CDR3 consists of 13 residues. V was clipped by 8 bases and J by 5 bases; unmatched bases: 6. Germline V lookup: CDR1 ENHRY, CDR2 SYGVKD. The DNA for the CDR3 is TGTGCCATCGGGAGGGGACGCAACAATGAGCAGTTCTTC. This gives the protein CAIGRGRNNEQFF.

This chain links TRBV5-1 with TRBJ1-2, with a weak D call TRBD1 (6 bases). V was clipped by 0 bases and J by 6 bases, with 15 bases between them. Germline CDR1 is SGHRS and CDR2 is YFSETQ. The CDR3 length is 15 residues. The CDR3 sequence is CASSLEGLTGDGYTF. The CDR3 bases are TGCGCCAGCAGCTTGGAGGGCCTGACAGGTGATGGCTACACCTTC.

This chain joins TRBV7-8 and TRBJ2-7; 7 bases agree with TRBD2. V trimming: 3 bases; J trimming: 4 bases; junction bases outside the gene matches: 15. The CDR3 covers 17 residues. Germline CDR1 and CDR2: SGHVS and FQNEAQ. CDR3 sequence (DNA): TGTGCCAGCAGCTTGGAGGCCTCATGGCGGGAGCGTTACGAGCAGTACTTC. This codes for CASSLEASWRERYEQYF.

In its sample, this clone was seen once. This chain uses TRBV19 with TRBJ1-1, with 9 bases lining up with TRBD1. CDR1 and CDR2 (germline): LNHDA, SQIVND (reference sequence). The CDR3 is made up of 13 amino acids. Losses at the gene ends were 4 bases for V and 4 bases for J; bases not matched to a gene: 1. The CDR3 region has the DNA TGTGCCAGTAGTACGGGACAGGGCACTGAAGCTTTCTTT. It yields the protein CASSTGQGTEAFF.

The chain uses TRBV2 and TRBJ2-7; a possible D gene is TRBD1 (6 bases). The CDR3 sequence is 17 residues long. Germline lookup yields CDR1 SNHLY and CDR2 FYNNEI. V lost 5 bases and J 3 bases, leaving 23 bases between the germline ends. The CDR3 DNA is TGTGCCAGCAGTTTTCCTCTGGACAGTTACACGGACTACGAGCAGTACTTC. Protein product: CASSFPLDSYTDYEQYF.

CDR3 sequence (DNA): TGTGCCAGCAGTTACTCCCAAAAAGAGACCCAGTACTTC. Protein product: CASSYSQKETQYF. The chain has TRBV6-6 and TRBJ2-5; D gene ambiguous. The CDR3 spans 13 residues. V was clipped by 0 bases and J by 3 bases, with 5 bases between them. Looked up from germline, CDR1 is MNHNY and CDR2 is SVGAGI (reference sequence).

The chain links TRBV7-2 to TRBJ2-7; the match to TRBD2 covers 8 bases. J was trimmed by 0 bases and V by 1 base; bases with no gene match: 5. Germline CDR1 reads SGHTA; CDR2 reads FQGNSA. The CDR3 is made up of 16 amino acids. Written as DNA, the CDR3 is TGTGCCAGCAGCTTAGGAGCGGGAGCCTTCTCCTACGAGCAGTACTTC. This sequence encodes CASSLGAGAFSYEQYF.

The CDR3, as DNA: TGTGCCATCAGTGGTACTAAAGGTTTAGAGACCCAGTACTTC. Residues: CAISGTKGLETQYF. This chain links TRBV10-3 with TRBJ2-5, with D hard to call. The CDR3 is 14 amino acids. Germline lookup yields CDR1 ENHRY and CDR2 SYGVKD. Between the trimmed V and J ends, which lost 4 bases and 4 bases, there was a span of 13 bases.

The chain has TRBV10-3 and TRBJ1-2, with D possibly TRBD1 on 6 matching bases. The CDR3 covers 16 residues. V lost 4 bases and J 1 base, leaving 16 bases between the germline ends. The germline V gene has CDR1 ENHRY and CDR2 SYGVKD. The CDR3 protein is CAISVNGGRDNYGYTF. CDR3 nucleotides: TGTGCCATCAGTGTGAACGGGGGGCGAGATAACTATGGCTACACCTTC.

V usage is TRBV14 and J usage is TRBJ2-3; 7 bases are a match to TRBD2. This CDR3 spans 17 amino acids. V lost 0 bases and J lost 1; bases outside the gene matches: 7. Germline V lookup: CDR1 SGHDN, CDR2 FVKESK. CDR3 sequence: CASSQDLRGVRTDTQYF. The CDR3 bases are TGTGCCAGCAGCCAAGATCTACGGGGGGTGCGCACAGATACGCAGTATTTT.

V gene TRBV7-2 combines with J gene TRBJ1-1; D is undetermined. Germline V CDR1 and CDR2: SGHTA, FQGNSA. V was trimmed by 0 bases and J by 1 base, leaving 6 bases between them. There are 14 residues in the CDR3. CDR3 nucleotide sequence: TGTGCCAGCAGCTTAGCCCCAGGGAACACTGAAGCTTTCTTT. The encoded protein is CASSLAPGNTEAFF.